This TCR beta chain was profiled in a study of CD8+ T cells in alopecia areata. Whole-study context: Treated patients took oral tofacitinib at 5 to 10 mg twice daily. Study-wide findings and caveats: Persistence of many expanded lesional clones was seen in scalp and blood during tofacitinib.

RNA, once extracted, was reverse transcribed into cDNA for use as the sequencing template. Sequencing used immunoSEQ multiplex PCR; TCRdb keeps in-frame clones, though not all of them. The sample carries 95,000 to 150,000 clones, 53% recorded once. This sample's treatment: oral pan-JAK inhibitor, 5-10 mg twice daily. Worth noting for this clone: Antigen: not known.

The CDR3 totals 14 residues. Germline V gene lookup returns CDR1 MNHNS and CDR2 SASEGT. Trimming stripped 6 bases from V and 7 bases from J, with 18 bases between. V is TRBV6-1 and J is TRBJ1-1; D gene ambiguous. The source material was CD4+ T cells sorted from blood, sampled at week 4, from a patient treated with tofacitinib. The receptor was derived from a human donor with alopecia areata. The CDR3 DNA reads TGTGCCAGCAGGGAGAAGTGGGCGGACCGTGAAGCTTTCTTT. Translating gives CASREKWADREAFF.